Following are 7 T cell receptor beta chains from one sample sequenced in a study of CD4 T cells in relation to SARS-CoV-2 and coronaviruses. CD4+ T cells from unexposed donors were obtained before the COVID-19 pandemic (2011-2018). CD4+ T cells were isolated from the cells after about 11 days of culture. Only in-frame clones appear in the TCRdb table, and some are missing; sequencing was by immunoSEQ multiplex PCR. Among 10,000 or so clones listed, roughly 82% were seen once. Their antigens are not known. Sequenced material: CD4+ T cells from PBMCs, cultured in vitro. The receptors come from a human donor in good health.

The chain recombines TRBV6-1 with TRBJ1-2; D may be TRBD1 (6 bases). The CDR3 is 15 residues long. Trimming shortened V by 1 base and J by 3 bases, and 12 bases separated the two germline ends. Germline loops: CDR1 MNHNS, CDR2 SASEGT. CDR3 DNA sequence: TGTGCCAGCAGTGAAGGGACAGCAATCGACTATGGCTACACCTTC. Its protein is CASSEGTAIDYGYTF.

The rearrangement links TRBV2 to TRBJ2-1; either TRBD1 or TRBD2 may supply D (5 bases each). V dropped 2 bases and J dropped 9 bases, with 17 bases sitting between them. The CDR3 spans 15 residues. Germline loops: CDR1 SNHLY, CDR2 FYNNEI. The CDR3 DNA sequence: TGTGCCAGCAGTGAAAAGCGGACACTGAGGGGTGAGCAGTTCTTC. Its protein product is CASSEKRTLRGEQFF. Looking up the rest from reference TRBV2 and TRBJ2-1 gives the full variable domain: EPEVTQTPSHQVTQMGQEVILRCVPISNHLYFYWYRQILGQKVEFLVSFYNNEISEKSEIFDDQFSVERPDGSNFTLKIRSTKLEDSAMYFCASSEKRTLRGEQFFGPGTRLTVL.

The chain couples TRBV30 to TRBJ1-3; D remains unclear. Trimming removed 1 base at V and 4 bases at J, with 14 bases between. The CDR3 sequence is 15 residues long. Germline V CDR1 and CDR2: GTSNPN, SVGIG (reference sequence). CDR3 in amino acids: CAWSGHPTPGNTIYF. For the CDR3, the DNA is TGTGCCTGGAGTGGGCACCCGACTCCGGGAAACACCATATATTTT.

This clone was seen a few times. V is TRBV30 and J is TRBJ1-2; D gene unclear. CDR3 length: 14 residues. Looked up from germline, CDR1 is GTSNPN and CDR2 is SVGIG (reference sequence). V was cut by 7 bases and J by 4 bases, with 19 bases left in between. The CDR3 DNA sequence: TGTGCCTTTTCTGCCGTACCTTTGGGCTATGGCTACACCTTC. Encoded protein: CAFSAVPLGYGYTF. Full variable domain (rest looked up from reference TRBV30 and TRBJ1-2): SQTIHQWPATLVQPVGSPLSLECTVEGTSNPNLYWYRQAAGRGLQLLFYSVGIGQISSEVPQNLSASRPQDRQFILSSKKLLLSDSGFYLCAFSAVPLGYGYTFGSGTRLTVV.

This clone was picked up a small number of times. The gene calls are TRBV5-5 and TRBJ2-7, with 9 bases identical to TRBD1. CDR1 and CDR2 from the germline V gene are SGHKS and YYEKEE (reference sequence). After removal of 1 base from V and 3 bases from J, the junction contained 8 bases not matched to a gene. CDR3 length equals 16 residues. CDR3: CASSLTPGQGYYEQYF. Here the CDR3 DNA reads TGTGCCAGCAGCTTGACCCCGGGACAGGGTTACTACGAGCAGTACTTC.

The chain is built from TRBV19 and TRBJ1-1; D is uncertain. CDR3 length equals 13 residues. Germline V gives CDR1 LNHDA, CDR2 SQIVND (reference sequence). The germline V and J ends were trimmed by 5 bases and 6 bases, with 13 bases remaining between them. CDR3 in amino acids: CASSSWTDAEAFF. CDR3 DNA: TGTGCCAGTAGTTCGTGGACTGATGCTGAAGCTTTCTTT.

The chain links TRBV5-4 to TRBJ1-2, with D perhaps TRBD1 (5 bases). Trimming removed 0 bases from V and 8 bases from J, with 17 bases in between. The CDR3 has 15 residues. Germline V gives CDR1 SGHNT, CDR2 YYREEE (reference sequence). Here the CDR3 reads CASSLGGAPNQGYTF. For the CDR3, the DNA is TGTGCCAGCAGCTTGGGCGGGGCACCTAATCAGGGCTACACCTTC.